This T cell receptor (beta chain) was captured in a study of T cells in Graves' hyperthyroidism and ophthalmopathy. The source material, RNA transcripts, was used to amplify TCR beta CDR3 regions. The HTBI primer set drove a first-round RT-PCR of the TCR CDR3. Using its own MiXCR run on the multiplex PCR reads, TCRdb lists one record per CDR3 protein. Altogether 500,000 or so distinct CDR3 sequences are present, about 16% being singletons, with the ten largest covering around 28%. Diagnoses rested on clinical symptoms, serum thyroxine and TRAb, thyroid ultrasound and orbital computed tomography. CDR1 MNHEY and CDR2 SMNVEV come from the germline V gene (reference sequence). Trimming removed 5 bases from V and 12 bases from J, with 16 bases in between. This CDR3 is built from 12 residues.

This rearrangement joins TRBV27 to TRBJ2-5; D may be TRBD2 (7 bases). Sequences were obtained from blood. This receptor was obtained from a woman aged 25-40 years with Graves' ophthalmopathy. CDR3 nucleotides: TGTGCCAGCAGTCTAAGGGGGGGACCCGAGTACTTC. Its translation: CASSLRGGPEYF.